Sequencing of this TCR beta chain was carried out in a study of T cell responses to AZD1222 COVID-19 vaccine. The CDR3 has 15 amino acids. V shed 4 bases, J shed 5 bases, and the junction held 7 bases outside the gene matches. CDR1 LGHDT and CDR2 YNNKEL come from the germline V gene (reference sequence). A word on this clone: Its antigen remains unknown.

TCRdb's table, derived via immunoSEQ multiplex PCR, lists solely in-frame clones and lacks some. In the table there are around 100,000 clones, 90% of which are singletons. Study-level points and caveats: Clonal diversity may have been underestimated in mostly white British donors. A reported finding is that nearly half of spike-specific TCRs target unmutated variant regions.

The genes are TRBV3-1 (or the pseudogene TRBV3-2) and TRBJ2-2; 7 nucleotides agree with TRBD1. The sample here was peripheral blood, taken on day 0 of AZD1222 vaccination. The sequence came from an adult in good health. Here the CDR3 DNA reads TGTGCCAGCAGCCTTAGGGGGCTGGGGACCGGGGAGCTGTTTTTT. This translates into CASSLRGLGTGELFF.